The rows below give T cell receptor beta chains drawn from one sample of a study of blood T cell repertoires in COVID-19. Assay: immunoSEQ multiplex PCR; the TCRdb copy retains only in-frame clones and omits some. This sample has around 240,000 clones, with approximately 86% found just once. Sequencing input: peripheral blood. All receptors derive from a woman aged 25 to 39 who had recovered from COVID-19. Each CDR3 is given with its conserved first and last residue. The order of the fields is D gene, J gene, V gene, CDR3 protein. A D gene is named only where the DNA matches it firmly.

TRBD1	TRBJ2-1	TRBV30	CAWSSGTGVWNEQFF
-	TRBJ2-5	TRBV5-1	CASSLGEGVQETQYF
-	TRBJ2-7	TRBV5-1	CASSLGGTMGRDEQYF
-	TRBJ2-1	TRBV9	CASSVVAGAVTYNEQFF
TRBD1	TRBJ2-7	TRBV7-3	CASSLTGTGGYEQYF
TRBD1	TRBJ1-4	TRBV3-1/TRBV3-2	CASSPSTGVDEKLFF
-	TRBJ1-3	TRBV2	CASSNVGETGNTIYF
TRBD2	TRBJ2-5	TRBV7-6	CASSPGTSGGAGWETQYF
-	TRBJ1-2	TRBV4-3	CASSPKRGGWTNYGYTF
TRBD2	TRBJ2-7	TRBV6-2/TRBV6-3	CASSTFGLAGGRRRYEQYF
TRBD1	TRBJ1-3	TRBV7-3	CASSLTAGGSGNTIYF
-	TRBJ2-7	TRBV7-2	CASSLRPGADEQYF
-	TRBJ1-4	TRBV21-1	CASVGGGWKEKLFF
-	TRBJ1-5	TRBV6-5	CASSPLDTKNQPQHF
TRBD1	TRBJ1-1	TRBV5-4	CASSPPDRGGTEAFF
-	TRBJ1-1	TRBV5-1	CASSLGSGIGTEAFF
TRBD1	TRBJ1-4	TRBV19	CASKQGAEEKLFF
TRBD2	TRBJ2-1	TRBV27	CASSLSSSGETYNEQFF
TRBD1	TRBJ1-1	TRBV14	CASSQAQGEAFF
-	TRBJ2-1	TRBV6-6	CASSYEAGHEQFF
TRBD2	TRBJ2-2	TRBV13	CASSLDRGGPGELFF
TRBD1	TRBJ2-2	TRBV3-1/TRBV3-2	CASSRRDRNTGELFF
-	TRBJ1-2	TRBV6-5	CASSPQGSYGYTF
TRBD2	TRBJ2-2	TRBV3-1/TRBV3-2	CASSPLGAGLAGGNTGELFF
TRBD2	TRBJ2-5	TRBV27	CASSLGTTLQETQYF
TRBD1	TRBJ2-5	TRBV11-2	CASTKTGGETQYF
TRBD1	TRBJ1-2	TRBV18	CASSPLDPGQVGYGYTF
-	TRBJ1-4	TRBV29-1	CSATDSTNEKLFF
TRBD1	TRBJ1-2	TRBV9	CASSVGTGWDYGYTF
TRBD1	TRBJ2-3	TRBV12-5	CASGPRGLGTDTQYF
TRBD2	TRBJ2-7	TRBV7-3	CASSLGGTSYEQYF
TRBD1	TRBJ2-3	TRBV19	CASSTPTGVADTQYF
-	TRBJ1-6	TRBV6-8	CASSPKGQLVPSPCNSPLHF